One sample yielded the 12 T cell receptor beta chains listed below, sequenced in a study of blood T cell repertoires in COVID-19. Clones were sequenced by immunoSEQ multiplex PCR, and TCRdb holds only the in-frame ones, with some missing. The sample lists more than 140,000 clones, around 86% occurring once. Source material: peripheral blood. Receptors were obtained from a human donor in a cohort sampled during active COVID-19.

The rearrangement links TRBV19 to TRBJ2-3; tentative D call: TRBD2 (6 bases). Germline V lookup: CDR1 LNHDA, CDR2 SQIVND (reference sequence). The CDR3 spans 11 residues. V lost 9 bases, J lost 11 bases, and 15 bases lay in between. CDR3 in DNA: TGTGCCAGCCTAGACCTCGGGAGGCAGTATTTT. Residues: CASLDLGRQYF.

The V call is TRBV19, the J call TRBJ1-3; perhaps TRBD1 as D (6 bases). Germline V gene sequence: CDR1 LNHDA, CDR2 SQIVND (reference sequence). Trimming pared 3 bases from V and 2 bases from J, leaving 11 bases between. This CDR3 spans 15 amino acids. The CDR3 DNA sequence: TGTGCCAGTAGTATGGACGGGACACCTGGAAACACCATATATTTT. Protein: CASSMDGTPGNTIYF.

This clone has a handful of counts. The rearrangement uses TRBV7-2 and TRBJ2-1; 9 nucleotides align to TRBD2. CDR1 and CDR2 (germline): SGHTA, FQGNSA. The CDR3 runs to 12 residues. The V and J ends lost 5 bases and 13 bases, in that order; junction bases with no gene match: 6. The CDR3 is CASSRPSGAQFF. The CDR3 region has the DNA TGTGCCAGCAGCCGTCCTAGCGGGGCCCAGTTCTTC.

This chain connects TRBV28 to TRBJ1-1; maybe TRBD1 (6 bases). Germline-derived CDR1 and CDR2 are MDHEN and SYDVKM. The CDR3 is 16 residues long. Trimming took off 6 bases at V and 4 bases at J, with 21 bases between the two ends. The CDR3 region is CASSPRGQGQVTEAFF. DNA of the CDR3: TGTGCCAGCAGCCCAAGAGGGCAGGGGCAGGTCACTGAAGCTTTCTTT.

This rearrangement joins TRBV3-1 (or the pseudogene TRBV3-2) to TRBJ2-1; D possibly corresponds to TRBD2 (5 bases). Germline CDR1 and CDR2: LGHDT and YNNKEL (reference sequence). The ends were cut back, 1 base at V and 2 bases at J, with 15 bases in the middle. CDR3 length: 17 residues. The CDR3: CASSQVPHAGAYNEQFF. CDR3 nucleotide sequence: TGTGCCAGCAGCCAAGTACCCCATGCCGGGGCCTACAATGAGCAGTTCTTC.

The V and J genes are TRBV4-2 and TRBJ1-6; 8 bases map to TRBD1. Germline V gene data show CDR1 as LGHNA and CDR2 as YNFKEQ. The V and J ends lost 4 bases and 8 bases, in that order; junction bases with no gene match: 4. This CDR3 region has 14 residues. CDR3 protein: CASSPGTGYSPLHF. CDR3 sequence (DNA): TGTGCCAGCAGCCCCGGGACAGGTTATTCACCCCTCCACTTT.

The chain employs TRBV9 and TRBJ2-2; no clear D gene. CDR3 length equals 13 residues. The germline V gene has CDR1 SGDLS and CDR2 YYNGEE. V was shortened by 1 base and J by 4 bases, with 5 bases between the two germline ends. In nucleotides, the CDR3 is TGTGCCAGCAGCGTACGGAGCACCGGGGAGCTGTTTTTT. It is translated as CASSVRSTGELFF.

The chain carries TRBV7-9 and TRBJ2-5, with D possibly TRBD2 on 6 matching bases. The ends were cut back, 1 base at V and 3 bases at J, with 18 bases in the middle. From germline, CDR1 is SEHNR and CDR2 FQNEAQ (reference sequence). This CDR3 has 17 residues. In DNA form, the CDR3 reads TGTGCCAGCAGCTTAGGGAGGGCGATGGCGCCAAAAGAGACCCAGTACTTC. Its translation is CASSLGRAMAPKETQYF.

The J gene is TRBJ1-2, the V gene TRBV19, with D uncertain. The germline V gene encodes CDR1 LNHDA and CDR2 SQIVND (reference sequence). The CDR3 runs to 16 residues. Trimming shortened V by 1 base and J by 2 bases, and 14 bases separated the two germline ends. The CDR3 region has the DNA TGTGCCAGTAGTATAGGGAGATTCGGACTGAACTATGGCTACACCTTC. It yields the protein CASSIGRFGLNYGYTF.

V is TRBV29-1 and J is TRBJ2-1; 9 bases line up with TRBD2. Trimming cost V 7 bases and J 0 bases; bases outside gene matches: 16. This CDR3 region has 18 residues. CDR1 and CDR2 from the germline V gene are SQVTM and ANQGSEA. The CDR3 DNA follows: TGCAGCGCCCTTTTCCCCGGACTAGCGCCACGCTCCTACAATGAGCAGTTCTTC. It encodes CSALFPGLAPRSYNEQFF.

J is TRBJ1-6 and V is TRBV2; 10 nucleotides align to TRBD1. CDR1 SNHLY and CDR2 FYNNEI come from the germline V gene. V shed 11 bases, J shed 8 bases, and the junction held 6 bases outside the gene matches. The CDR3 has 13 residues. CDR3 in amino acids: CAVRTGGDSPLHF. CDR3 bases: TGTGCCGTCAGGACAGGGGGAGATTCACCCCTCCACTTT.

The chain employs TRBV5-4 and TRBJ2-2; 14 bases are a match to TRBD2. The V gene's germline CDR1 is SGHNT and CDR2 YYREEE (reference sequence). This CDR3 contains 17 residues. The trim removed 5 bases at V and 5 bases at J, leaving 8 bases unmatched. The CDR3 spells CASSLGLAGERTGELFF. The CDR3 DNA is TGTGCCAGCAGTCTGGGACTAGCGGGAGAAAGGACCGGGGAGCTGTTTTTT.